This T cell receptor beta chain was sequenced in a study of blood T cell repertoires in COVID-19. Study details: Italy, Spain and the United States were the sources of the convalescent and acute COVID-19 samples.

The ends were cut back, 2 bases at V and 3 bases at J, with 18 bases in the middle. Germline CDR1 reads SGHRS; CDR2 reads YFSETQ. The CDR3 consists of 16 residues. As handled by the study authors: The authors estimated nucleated cell counts from reference gene primer amplification. Measured with immunoSEQ multiplex PCR; TCRdb has only the in-frame clones, and not every one. D and trimming were read from the DNA, whereas the V and J calls and clone size are those reported in that table. Among approximately 230,000 clones listed, around 86% were seen once. The chain combines TRBV5-1 with TRBJ2-7; possibly TRBD2 for D (6 bases). The material sequenced was peripheral blood. The TCR was taken from a man aged 25-45 years who had recovered from COVID-19. CDR3 in DNA: TGCGCCAGCAGCTTTGGGGCTAGGGCGGAGGGCTACGAGCAGTACTTC. It specifies CASSFGARAEGYEQYF.